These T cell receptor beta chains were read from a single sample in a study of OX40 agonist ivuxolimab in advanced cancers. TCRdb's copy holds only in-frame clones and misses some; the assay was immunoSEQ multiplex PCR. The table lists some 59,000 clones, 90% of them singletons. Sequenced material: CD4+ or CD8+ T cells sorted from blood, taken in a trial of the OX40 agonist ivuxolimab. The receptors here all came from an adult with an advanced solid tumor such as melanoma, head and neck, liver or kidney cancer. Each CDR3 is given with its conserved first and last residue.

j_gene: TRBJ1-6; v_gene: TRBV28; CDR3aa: CASGPTGVIGSGKNSPLHF
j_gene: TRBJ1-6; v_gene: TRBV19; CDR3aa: CASKPGTGENSPLHF
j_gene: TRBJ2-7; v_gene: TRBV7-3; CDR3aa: CASSPYRAGPYEQYF
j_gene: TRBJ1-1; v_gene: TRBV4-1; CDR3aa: CASSQDRNRLSAITEAFF
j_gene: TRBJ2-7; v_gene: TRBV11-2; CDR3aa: CASSFQGGSGSIGYF
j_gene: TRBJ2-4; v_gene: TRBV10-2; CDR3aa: CASTAGEVKNIQYF
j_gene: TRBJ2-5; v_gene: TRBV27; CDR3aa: CASSFVGDQETQYF
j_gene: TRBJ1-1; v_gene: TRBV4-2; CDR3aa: CASSLGTGETEAFF
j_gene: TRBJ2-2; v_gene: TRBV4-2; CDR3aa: CASSQGQGGGGELFF
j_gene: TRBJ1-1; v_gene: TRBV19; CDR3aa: CASSINRNTEAFF
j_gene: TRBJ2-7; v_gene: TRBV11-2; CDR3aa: CASSPFYEQYF
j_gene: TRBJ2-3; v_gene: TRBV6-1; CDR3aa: CASSETGAMSAQYF
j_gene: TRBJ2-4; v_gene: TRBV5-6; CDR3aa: CASSLVEDIQYF
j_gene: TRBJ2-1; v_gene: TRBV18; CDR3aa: CASSPQDRGGNEQFF
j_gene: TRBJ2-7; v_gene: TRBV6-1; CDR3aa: CASSQGWRRDEQYF
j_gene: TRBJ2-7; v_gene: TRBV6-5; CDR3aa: CASSLGGGQYF
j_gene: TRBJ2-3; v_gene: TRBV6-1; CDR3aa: CASSRDTFTDTQYF
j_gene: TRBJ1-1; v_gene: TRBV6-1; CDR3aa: CASSEGQGYTEAFF
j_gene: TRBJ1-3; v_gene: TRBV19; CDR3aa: CASSPRDRTSSGNTIYF
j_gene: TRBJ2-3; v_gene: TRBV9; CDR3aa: CASSVGDTGRDTQYF
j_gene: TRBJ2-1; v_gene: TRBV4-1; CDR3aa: CASSQGTSGAYEQFF
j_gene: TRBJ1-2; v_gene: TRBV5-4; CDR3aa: CASTLGGNNGYTF